This TCR beta chain derives from a study of blood T cells in healthy people across ages. Whole-study context: Template switching captured about one barcoded beta molecule per two T cells. Study-level points and caveats: Roughly linear age-related decline in beta diversity appeared, significant by age around 36.

This CDR3 comprises 15 residues. Trimming took 2 bases from V and 5 from J; bases not matched to a gene: 6. Germline V lookup: CDR1 SGHRS, CDR2 YFSETQ. Through a sample-barcoded 5' primer and a J-beta primer mix, a second PCR was run for about 6 to 11 cycles. With 12 random nucleotides, a template-switch adaptor tagged each individual cDNA molecule. Using its own MiXCR run on the 5' RACE reads, TCRdb lists one record per CDR3 protein. The sample lists 600,000 to 800,000 distinct CDR3 sequences, roughly 20% occurring once. Notes on this clonotype: Its cognate antigen is unknown.

The genes are TRBV5-1 and TRBJ2-5; 10 bases are shared with TRBD1. The sequence was collected from a man in his 70s in good health. Sequencing was carried out using blood. CDR3 sequence: CASSLMTGGMETQYF. Here the CDR3 DNA reads TGCGCCAGCAGCTTAATGACAGGGGGCATGGAGACCCAGTACTTC.